This T cell receptor (beta chain) comes out of a study of beta chain features in type 1 diabetes. Germline CDR1 reads SGHNT; CDR2 reads YYREEE (reference sequence). The CDR3 runs to 15 residues. Trimming removed 1 base from V and 5 bases from J, with 15 bases in between. Comments on this clone: Its matching antigen is unknown.

Expressed TCRB transcripts were sequenced because the entire RNA isolate underwent reverse transcription. TCRdb keeps only in-frame clones here, not all; method: immunoSEQ multiplex PCR. The sample carries more than 300,000 clones, around a tenth recorded once. Overall study results and limits: When Type 1 diabetes patients were examined, their TCRB CDR3s proved moderately but significantly shorter in all four CD4+ subsets.

Sequencing was done on a sample of central memory CD4+ T cells from blood. This clonotype was obtained from a man under 40 with type 1 diabetes. The chain recombines TRBV5-4 with TRBJ2-5; weak D call: TRBD1 (5 bases). CDR3 DNA sequence: TGTGCCAGCAGCTTGTCTGTCAGCCCAGGGGAGACCCAGTACTTC. It yields the protein CASSLSVSPGETQYF.